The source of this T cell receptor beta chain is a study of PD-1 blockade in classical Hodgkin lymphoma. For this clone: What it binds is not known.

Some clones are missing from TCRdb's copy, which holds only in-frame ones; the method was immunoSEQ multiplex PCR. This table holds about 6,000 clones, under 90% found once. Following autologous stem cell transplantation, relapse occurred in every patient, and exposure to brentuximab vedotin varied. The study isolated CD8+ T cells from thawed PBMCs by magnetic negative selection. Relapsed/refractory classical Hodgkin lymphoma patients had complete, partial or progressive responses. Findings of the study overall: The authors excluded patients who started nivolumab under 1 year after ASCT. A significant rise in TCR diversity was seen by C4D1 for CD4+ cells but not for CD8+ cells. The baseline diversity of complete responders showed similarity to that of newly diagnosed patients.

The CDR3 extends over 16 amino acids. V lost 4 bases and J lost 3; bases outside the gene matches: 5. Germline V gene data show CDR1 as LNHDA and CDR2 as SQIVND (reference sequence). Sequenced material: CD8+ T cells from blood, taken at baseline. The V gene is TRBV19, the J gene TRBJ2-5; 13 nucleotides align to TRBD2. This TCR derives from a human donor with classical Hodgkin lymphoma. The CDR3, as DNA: TGTGCCAGTAGTACGACTAGCGGGGGGAAGGAAGAGACCCAGTACTTC. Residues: CASSTTSGGKEETQYF.